Described below is a single T cell receptor (beta chain) sequence and its context. This sample stems from a study of control samples from healthy donors and cancer patients. V gave up 0 bases and J gave up 2 bases, with 8 bases separating them. Germline CDR1 reads MGHRA; CDR2 reads YSYEKL. The CDR3 length is 14 residues. Assay: immunoSEQ multiplex PCR; the TCRdb copy retains only in-frame clones and omits some. The table lists 150,000 to 200,000 clones, around nine tenths of them singletons. The TCR comes from a man aged 18 to 29 in good health. The V and J genes are TRBV4-1 and TRBJ2-7; D unresolved. The specimen was blood. Here the CDR3 reads CASSQDEVTYEQYF. The CDR3 nucleotides read TGCGCCAGCAGCCAAGATGAGGTTACCTACGAGCAGTACTTC.